This TCR beta chain was recovered during a study of cytomegalovirus exposure and HLA in healthy donors. Germline CDR1 reads SGHDN; CDR2 reads FVKESK. Trimming cost V 7 bases and J 7 bases, with 13 bases left between them. This CDR3 has 12 residues. Primers: 60 Vbeta forward and 13 Jbeta reverse. The repertoire was sequenced with immunoSEQ multiplex PCR; TCRdb's copy has only in-frame clones and lacks some. The sample holds some 200,000 clones, 85% to 90% seen once. Sequencing used PBMCs. The receptor was isolated from a woman between 18 and 30 years old in good health and CMV-seronegative. V and J are TRBV14 and TRBJ2-5; D remains ambiguous. The CDR3 DNA reads TGTGCCAGCAATGCTGTGCGAGGGACCCAGTACTTC. Translated, it gives CASNAVRGTQYF.